Below, one T cell receptor beta chain is given with its context. Its antigen is still unknown. Per-nucleotide qualities are absent, and no much larger clonotype sits a single base away. TCRbeta CDR3 regions were amplified from genomic DNA by means of the immunoSEQ Assay, a bias-controlled multiplex PCR. Processing in the source paper ran as follows. Within the assay, amplification of reference gene primers was used to estimate how many nucleated cells each sample contained. To quantify the absolute abundance of each unique TCRbeta CDR3 rearrangement, sequence reads were collapsed and filtered. Productive Simpson clonality was computed per sample as the square root of Simpson's diversity index over productive rearrangements. This is the immuneACCESS table as TCRdb keeps it, with only in-frame sequences that have V and J called. A part of the clones is gone; compared with another copy, unresolved V genes explain less than half, and the rest is unexplained. D and trimming come from the DNA, and the V and J calls and clone size come from that table. Recorded for this sample are approximately 120,000 clones; around 88% of them occurred a single time. The ten largest make up 19% of the sample.

The data were taken from a study of blood T cell repertoires in COVID-19 (dated by TCRdb to about 2020). Some background on the complete study: Samples covering the acute and convalescent phases of COVID-19 were provided by collaborators in the United States, Italy and Spain. The repertoires were made available in a free public database intended to serve as a resource for research on the immune response to SARS-CoV-2. The samples were drawn from the first 160 participants of the ongoing ImmuneRACE study and from some 1,300 subjects provided by 6 global collaborators. The dataset comprised deeply sampled blood TCRbeta repertoires from subjects exposed to, actively infected with, or recovered from COVID-19. The prospective study material was composed of cDNA or gDNA derived from T cells, B-cell-depleted T cells, or PBMCs. Where available, HLA class I and class II types were taken from metadata supplied by the sample provider and were not determined by assay-based typing. Nearly every sample came with metadata listing a de-identified subject ID, COVID-19 status, age in years and sex.

Summary of the overall study and its limitations: How much clinical and demographic metadata was included differed by source and by participant, and the metadata was provided uncurated.

The collaborating institutions used their own protocols to collect whole blood in K2EDTA tubes. For TCRbeta analysis, collaborator samples were shipped as frozen whole blood, as isolated PBMCs, or as DNA extracted from either sample type. The CDR3 starts with the cysteine, ends with the phenylalanine, and has 14 residues. CDR3 DNA is the only sequence kept; it has 42 bases, read in frame from the first base. At the junction V is shortened by 5 bases and J by 4 bases, with 11 bases in between. From the germline V gene, CDR1 is LGHNT and CDR2 is FRNRAP. The V and J segments used are TRBV12-5 and TRBJ2-2; a tentative D call is TRBD1 (5 bases match). The specimen was peripheral blood. This TCR was sampled from a human donor with acute or convalescent COVID-19. The donor label of this sample is uncertain. Here is the DNA: TGTGCTAGTGGTCAAGCAGGGTCCACCGGGGAGCTGTTTTTT. Its amino acids are CASGQAGSTGELFF. The reference TRBV12-5 and TRBJ2-2 proteins fill in what lies around the CDR3, so the full variable domain reads DARVTQTPRHKVTEMGQEVTMRCQPILGHNTVFWYRQTMMQGLELLAYFRNRAPLDDSGMPKDRFSAEMPDATLATLKIQPSEPRDSAVYFCASGQAGSTGELFFGEGSRLTVL.